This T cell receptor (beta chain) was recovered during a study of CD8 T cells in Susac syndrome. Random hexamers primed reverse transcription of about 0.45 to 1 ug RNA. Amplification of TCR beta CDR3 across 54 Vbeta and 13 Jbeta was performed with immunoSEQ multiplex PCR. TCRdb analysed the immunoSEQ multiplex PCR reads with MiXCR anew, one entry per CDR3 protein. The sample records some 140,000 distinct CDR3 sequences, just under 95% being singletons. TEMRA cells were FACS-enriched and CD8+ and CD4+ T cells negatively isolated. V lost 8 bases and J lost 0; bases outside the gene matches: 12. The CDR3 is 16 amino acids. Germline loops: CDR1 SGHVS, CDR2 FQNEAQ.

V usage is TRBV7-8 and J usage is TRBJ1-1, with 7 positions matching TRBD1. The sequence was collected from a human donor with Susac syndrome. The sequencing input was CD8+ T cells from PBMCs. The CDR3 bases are TGTGCCAGCCTTCCCTTGACAGGGACCTTGAACACTGAAGCTTTCTTT. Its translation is CASLPLTGTLNTEAFF.